The T cell receptor beta chain described here comes from a study of immune evolution from preneoplasia to lung adenocarcinoma. The V gene's germline CDR1 is SGHNT and CDR2 YYREEE (reference sequence). Trimming pared 4 bases from V and 2 bases from J, leaving 15 bases between. The CDR3 contains 15 residues. Assay used: immunoSEQ multiplex PCR; TCRdb lists only in-frame clones, some missing. The sample holds 27,000 or so clones, around 70% seen once. Premalignant or tumor cells were enriched by macro-dissection after pathologic assessment. The chain combines TRBV5-4 with TRBJ2-5, with D possibly matching TRBD2 (5 bases). The TCR originated in a person aged 55 to 75 with invasive lung adenocarcinoma. Some clones in this sample may be carry-over from other donors' samples. Input material: FFPE invasive lung adenocarcinoma tissue. The CDR3 nucleotides are TGTGCCAGCAGCCCCAGCCCGGACTCACAAGAGACCCAGTACTTC. Translating gives CASSPSPDSQETQYF.